The 5 T cell receptor beta chains below all came from one sample that was sequenced in a study of T-cell reconstitution after alpha-beta-depleted transplantation in children. During its preparation, the TCRbeta library received unique molecular identifiers. Using its own MiXCR run on the PCR reads, TCRdb lists one record per CDR3 protein. The sample carries 500,000 to 600,000 distinct CDR3 sequences, 25% to 30% recorded once. Material: PBMCs, obtained before TCRalphabeta/CD19-depleted stem cell transplant. The source of these receptors is a boy younger than two with Wiskott-Aldrich syndrome, due to receive a stem cell transplant.

In this sample, this clonotype turned up once. The chain combines TRBV20-1 with TRBJ2-5, with unresolved D. The CDR3 sequence is 13 residues long. Trimming stripped 5 bases from V and 4 bases from J, with 14 bases between. Germline V gives CDR1 DFQATT, CDR2 SNEGSKA (reference sequence). CDR3 in amino acids: CSAWRMSAETQYF. Written as DNA, the CDR3 is TGCAGTGCTTGGCGGATGAGCGCAGAGACCCAGTACTTC.

The CDR3 sequence: CASSARTSFTDTQYF. In DNA form, the CDR3 reads TGCGCCAGCAGCGCCAGGACTAGCTTCACAGATACGCAGTATTTT. V gene TRBV5-1 combines with J gene TRBJ2-3; 8 bases align to TRBD2. The germline V gene has CDR1 SGHRS and CDR2 YFSETQ. The CDR3 is 15 residues long. V gave up 4 bases and J gave up 2 bases; unmatched junction bases: 6.

In this sample, this clonotype turned up a few times. The V gene is TRBV12-3 or TRBV12-4, the J gene TRBJ2-5; the match to TRBD2 covers 15 bases. CDR3 size: 18 residues. Germline trimming cut 7 bases from V and 5 bases from J; bases unmatched to any gene: 14. CDR3 nucleotide sequence: TGTGCCAGCACCTGGGGGACTAGCGGGAGGAGAACCCAGGAGACCCAGTACTTC. This codes for CASTWGTSGRRTQETQYF.

This clonotype came up a few times. The chain employs TRBV6-4 and TRBJ2-1, with D possibly matching TRBD2 (6 bases). Deletions cut 0 bases from V and 7 bases from J, with 7 bases between. Germline V lookup: CDR1 MRHNA, CDR2 SNTAGT. This CDR3 is 13 amino acids long. The DNA of the CDR3 is TGTGCCAGCAGTGACTCTCTAGCGAATGAGCAGTTCTTC. This sequence encodes CASSDSLANEQFF.

The chain couples TRBV5-1 to TRBJ1-2, with D tentatively TRBD1 (5 bases). The germline V and J ends were trimmed by 1 base and 7 bases, with 14 bases remaining between them. CDR1 and CDR2 from the germline V gene are SGHRS and YFSETQ. The CDR3 spans 14 residues. Here the CDR3 reads CASSLLSGLGGYTF. CDR3 bases: TGCGCCAGCAGCTTGTTGTCAGGGTTAGGTGGCTACACCTTC.